The rows below give T cell receptor beta chains drawn from one sample of a study of beta chain features in type 1 diabetes. The assay was immunoSEQ multiplex PCR, and TCRdb's table has in-frame clones only and misses some. The table has about 320,000 clones, 14% seen once. The specimen was central memory CD4+ T cells from blood. The source is a man aged 25-40 years in good health. Each CDR3 is given with its conserved first and last residue. D genes are given only for firm matches. Only some rows state a clone size, as once, few, many or a class for expanded clones.

len	v_gene	j_gene	d_gene	abundance	CDR3nt	CDR3aa
15	TRBV9	TRBJ2-5	NA	NA	TGTGCCAGCAGCGTAGCTGGGGCTTACCAAGAGACCCAGTACTTC	CASSVAGAYQETQYF
16	TRBV2	TRBJ2-1	TRBD2	NA	TGTGCCAGCAGAGGGGTTACGGGAGGGCCTACGAATGAGCAGTTCTTC	CASRGVTGGPTNEQFF
12	TRBV7-2	TRBJ2-1	NA	NA	TGTGCCAGCAGCTTATCGGCTAGGGGGACGTTCTTC	CASSLSARGTFF
17	TRBV5-6	TRBJ2-1	TRBD2	many	TGTGCCAGCAGCCGGACTAGCGGGAGTGAGGTACGCAATGAGCAGTTCTTC	CASSRTSGSEVRNEQFF
15	TRBV4-2	TRBJ2-2	NA	NA	NA	CASSQDVRTPGSCFF
17	TRBV11-3	TRBJ2-3	NA	NA	TGTGCCAGCAGCCCCCTTAGGGGCGGCCCCAGCACAGATACGCAGTATTTT	CASSPLRGGPSTDTQYF
15	TRBV5-8	TRBJ2-7	TRBD1	NA	TGTGCCAGCAGCTTGGGACAGGGGGCAGTCTACGAGCAGTACTTC	CASSLGQGAVYEQYF
13	TRBV29-1	TRBJ2-2	TRBD1	many	TGCAGCGGATCCTACAGGGGCGCCGGGGAGCTGTTTTTT	CSGSYRGAGELFF
16	TRBV19	TRBJ2-7	NA	few	TGTGCCAGTAGCAGCTTTAGCAGGGGAGGAAGCTACGAGCAGTACTTC	CASSSFSRGGSYEQYF
14	TRBV5-1	TRBJ2-3	NA	NA	TGCGCCAGCACCCAGGGGGGGCCGACAGATACGCAGTATTTT	CASTQGGPTDTQYF
12	TRBV11-2	TRBJ1-1	NA	few	TGTGCCAGCAGCTTATCCCAGCTTGAAGCTTTCTTT	CASSLSQLEAFF
18	TRBV2	TRBJ2-1	NA	NA	TGTGCCAGCAGTGAATTTTTTGGGTCCGGAGGTGTAGGTAATGAGCAGTTCTTC	CASSEFFGSGGVGNEQFF
15	TRBV5-6	TRBJ1-1	TRBD1	once	TGTGCCAGCAGCTTGGCAGGGGCAGGGGGGACTGAAGCTTTCTTT	CASSLAGAGGTEAFF
15	TRBV7-9	TRBJ2-3	NA	NA	TGTGCCAGCAGCTTTCTTTCGGGGAGCACAGATACGCAGTATTTT	CASSFLSGSTDTQYF
13	TRBV10-2	TRBJ2-4	NA	NA	TGCGCCAGCAGCGACCAAGCCAAAAACATTCAGTACTTC	CASSDQAKNIQYF
11	TRBV10-3	TRBJ1-2	TRBD1	NA	TGTGCCACCTGGGACAGCTATGGCTACACCTTC	CATWDSYGYTF